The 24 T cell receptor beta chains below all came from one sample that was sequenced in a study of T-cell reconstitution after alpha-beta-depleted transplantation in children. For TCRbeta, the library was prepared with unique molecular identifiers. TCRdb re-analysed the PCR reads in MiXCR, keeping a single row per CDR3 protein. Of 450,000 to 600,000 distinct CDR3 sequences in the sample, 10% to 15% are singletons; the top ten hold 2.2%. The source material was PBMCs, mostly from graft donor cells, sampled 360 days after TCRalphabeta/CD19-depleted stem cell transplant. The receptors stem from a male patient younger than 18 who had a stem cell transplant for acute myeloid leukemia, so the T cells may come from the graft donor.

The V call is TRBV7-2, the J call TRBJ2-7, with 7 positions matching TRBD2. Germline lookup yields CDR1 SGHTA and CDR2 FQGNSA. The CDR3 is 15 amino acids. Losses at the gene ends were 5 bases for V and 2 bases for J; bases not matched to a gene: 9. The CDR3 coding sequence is TGTGCCAGCAGCGTAACTAGCGTCGCCCCCTACGAGCAGTACTTC. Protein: CASSVTSVAPYEQYF.

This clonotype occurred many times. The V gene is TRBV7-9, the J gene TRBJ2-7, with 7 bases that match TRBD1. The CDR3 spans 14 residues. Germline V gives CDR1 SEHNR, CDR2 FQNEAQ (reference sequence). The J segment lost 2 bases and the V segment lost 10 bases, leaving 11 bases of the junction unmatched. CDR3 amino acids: CATSIRDRPYEQYF. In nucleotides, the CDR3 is TGTGCCACCTCAATCCGGGACAGACCCTACGAGCAGTACTTC.

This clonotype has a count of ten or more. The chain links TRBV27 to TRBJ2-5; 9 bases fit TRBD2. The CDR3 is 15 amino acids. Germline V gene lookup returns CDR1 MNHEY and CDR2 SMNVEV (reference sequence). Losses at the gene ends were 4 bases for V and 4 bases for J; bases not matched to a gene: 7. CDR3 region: CASSSWLAGPETQYF. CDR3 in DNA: TGTGCCAGCAGTTCATGGCTAGCGGGACCAGAGACCCAGTACTTC.

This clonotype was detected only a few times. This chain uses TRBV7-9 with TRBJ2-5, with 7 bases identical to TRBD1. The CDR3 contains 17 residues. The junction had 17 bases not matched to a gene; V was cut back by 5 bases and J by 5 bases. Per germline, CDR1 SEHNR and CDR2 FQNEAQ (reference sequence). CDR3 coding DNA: TGTGCCAGCAGCCAAGGGACAGTATTGGGAGTTTCGGAGACCCAGTACTTC. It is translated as CASSQGTVLGVSETQYF.

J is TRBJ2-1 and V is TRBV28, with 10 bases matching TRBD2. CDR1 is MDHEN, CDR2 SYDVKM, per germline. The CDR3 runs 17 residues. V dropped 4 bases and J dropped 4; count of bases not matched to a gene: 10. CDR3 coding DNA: TGTGCCAGCAGTTCCCGCCCTAGCGGGAGAATTTACAATGAGCAGTTCTTC. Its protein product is CASSSRPSGRIYNEQFF.

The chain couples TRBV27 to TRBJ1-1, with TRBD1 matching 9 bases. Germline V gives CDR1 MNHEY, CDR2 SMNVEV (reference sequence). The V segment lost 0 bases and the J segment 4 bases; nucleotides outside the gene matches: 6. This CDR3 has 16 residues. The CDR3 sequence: CASSLSQGARGTEAFF. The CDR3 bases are TGTGCCAGCAGTTTATCACAGGGGGCCCGAGGCACTGAAGCTTTCTTT.

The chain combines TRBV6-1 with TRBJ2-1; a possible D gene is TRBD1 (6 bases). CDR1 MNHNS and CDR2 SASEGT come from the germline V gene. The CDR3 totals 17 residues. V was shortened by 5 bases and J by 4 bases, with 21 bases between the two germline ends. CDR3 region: CASSKQDSSPYYNEQFF. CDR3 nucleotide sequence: TGTGCCAGCAGTAAGCAGGACAGTTCGCCCTATTACAATGAGCAGTTCTTC.

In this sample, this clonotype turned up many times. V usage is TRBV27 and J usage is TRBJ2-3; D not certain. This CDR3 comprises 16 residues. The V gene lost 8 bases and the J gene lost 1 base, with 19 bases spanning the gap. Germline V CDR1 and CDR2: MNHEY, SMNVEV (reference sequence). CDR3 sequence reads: CASGNLRVGGTDTQYF. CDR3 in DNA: TGTGCCAGCGGAAACCTACGGGTCGGTGGCACAGATACGCAGTATTTT.

CDR3 DNA: TGTGCCAGCAGCGTCCGGGACAGGCTTTACAATGAGCAGTTCTTC. Translating gives CASSVRDRLYNEQFF. This chain joins TRBV7-9 and TRBJ2-1; 8 bases line up with TRBD1. Germline V gene sequence: CDR1 SEHNR, CDR2 FQNEAQ (reference sequence). After removal of 5 bases from V and 4 bases from J, the junction contained 7 bases not matched to a gene. This CDR3 contains 15 residues.

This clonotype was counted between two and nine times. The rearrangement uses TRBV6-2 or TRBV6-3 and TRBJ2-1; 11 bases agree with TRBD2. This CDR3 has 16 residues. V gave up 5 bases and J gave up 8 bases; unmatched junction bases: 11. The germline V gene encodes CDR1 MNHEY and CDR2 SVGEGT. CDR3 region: CASSDPGLAVGDEQFF. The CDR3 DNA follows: TGTGCCAGCAGTGATCCGGGACTAGCGGTGGGGGATGAGCAGTTCTTC.

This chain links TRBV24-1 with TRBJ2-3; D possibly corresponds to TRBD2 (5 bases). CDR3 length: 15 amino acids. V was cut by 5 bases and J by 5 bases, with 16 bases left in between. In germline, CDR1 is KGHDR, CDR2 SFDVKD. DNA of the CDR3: TGTGCCACCAGTGCGTCGCGGGCCATGGGAGATACGCAGTATTTT. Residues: CATSASRAMGDTQYF.

CDR3 residues: CASSSSRGYGTSLTSSYNEQFF. Written as DNA, the CDR3 is TGTGCCAGCAGCTCATCCCGTGGATACGGGACTAGCCTTACAAGCTCCTACAATGAGCAGTTCTTC. The chain joins TRBV7-1 to TRBJ2-1, with 9 bases fitting TRBD2. TRBV7-1 is an ORF, and what it does is uncertain. V was clipped by 2 bases and J by 0 bases; unmatched bases: 20. CDR3 length: 22 amino acids.

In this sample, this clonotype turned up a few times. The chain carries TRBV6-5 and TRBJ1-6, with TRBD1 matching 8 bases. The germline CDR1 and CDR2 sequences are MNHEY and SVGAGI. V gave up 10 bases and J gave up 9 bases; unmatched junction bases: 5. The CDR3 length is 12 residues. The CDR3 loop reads CATRGQGSPLHF. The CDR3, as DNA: TGTGCCACCCGCGGACAGGGTTCACCCCTCCACTTT.

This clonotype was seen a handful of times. CDR3 sequence (DNA): TGTGCCACCAGTGATTCACAGCACGTTTATGGCTACACCTTC. Translation gives CATSDSQHVYGYTF. The gene calls are TRBV24-1 and TRBJ1-2, with D hard to call. Per the germline V gene, CDR1 is KGHDR and CDR2 is SFDVKD. The V and J ends lost 2 bases and 5 bases respectively, with 11 bases between them. The CDR3 has 14 amino acids.

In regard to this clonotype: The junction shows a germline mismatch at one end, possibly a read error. The CDR3 loop reads CASSFDSITGELFF. The DNA of the CDR3 is TGTGCTAGCAGCTTCGACAGTATAACCGGGGAGCTGTTTTTT. The V and J genes are TRBV7-7 and TRBJ2-2; tentative D call: TRBD1 (5 bases). CDR3 size: 14 residues. Germline V CDR1 and CDR2: SSHAT, FNYEAQ (reference sequence).

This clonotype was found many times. The DNA for the CDR3 is TGCAGTGCTAGAGTTGTGGCAGGGGACACCTATGGCTACACCTTC. Translation: CSARVVAGDTYGYTF. The chain combines TRBV20-1 with TRBJ1-2; maybe TRBD1 (6 bases). CDR1 and CDR2 (germline): DFQATT, SNEGSKA (reference sequence). Trimming pared 1 base from V and 4 bases from J, leaving 16 bases between. The CDR3 has 15 amino acids.

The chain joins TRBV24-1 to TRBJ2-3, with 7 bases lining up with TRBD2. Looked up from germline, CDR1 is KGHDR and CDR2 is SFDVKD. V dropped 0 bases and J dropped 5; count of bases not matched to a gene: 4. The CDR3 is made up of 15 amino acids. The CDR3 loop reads CATSDLGGREDTQYF. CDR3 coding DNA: TGTGCCACCAGTGATTTGGGGGGGAGGGAAGATACGCAGTATTTT.

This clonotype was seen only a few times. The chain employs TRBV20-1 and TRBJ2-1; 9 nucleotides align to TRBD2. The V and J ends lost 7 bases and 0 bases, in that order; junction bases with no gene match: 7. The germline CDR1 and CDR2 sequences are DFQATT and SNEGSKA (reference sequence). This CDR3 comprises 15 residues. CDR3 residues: CSVPPAGGSYNEQFF. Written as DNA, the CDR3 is TGCAGTGTTCCCCCAGCGGGAGGCTCCTACAATGAGCAGTTCTTC.

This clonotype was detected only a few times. The CDR3 DNA sequence: TGCAGTGCTAGCGCCATCGAAGGTAGTGCGCAGTATTTT. This codes for CSASAIEGSAQYF. V gene TRBV20-1 combines with J gene TRBJ2-3; D is unresolved. The CDR3 consists of 13 residues. The ends were cut back, 3 bases at V and 10 bases at J, with 17 bases in the middle. Germline assignment: CDR1 DFQATT and CDR2 SNEGSKA (reference sequence).

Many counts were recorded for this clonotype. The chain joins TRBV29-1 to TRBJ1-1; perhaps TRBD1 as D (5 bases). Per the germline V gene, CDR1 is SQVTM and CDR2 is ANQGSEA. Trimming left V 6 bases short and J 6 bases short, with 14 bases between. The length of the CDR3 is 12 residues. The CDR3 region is CSVQRRGPEAFF. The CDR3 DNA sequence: TGCAGCGTCCAACGGAGGGGCCCTGAAGCTTTCTTT.

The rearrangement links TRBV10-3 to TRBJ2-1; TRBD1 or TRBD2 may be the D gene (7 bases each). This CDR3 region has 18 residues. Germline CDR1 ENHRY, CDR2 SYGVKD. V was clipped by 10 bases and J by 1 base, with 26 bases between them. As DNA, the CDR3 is TGTGCCACAGCGGGGAGACAGGGCCCCATTCTATCCTACAATGAGCAGTTCTTC. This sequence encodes CATAGRQGPILSYNEQFF.

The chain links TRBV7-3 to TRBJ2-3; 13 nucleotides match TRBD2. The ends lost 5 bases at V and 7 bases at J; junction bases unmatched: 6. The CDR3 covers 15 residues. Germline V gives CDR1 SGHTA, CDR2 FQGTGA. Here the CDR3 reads CASSQLAGGPNTQYF. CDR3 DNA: TGTGCCAGCAGCCAACTAGCGGGAGGGCCAAATACGCAGTATTTT.

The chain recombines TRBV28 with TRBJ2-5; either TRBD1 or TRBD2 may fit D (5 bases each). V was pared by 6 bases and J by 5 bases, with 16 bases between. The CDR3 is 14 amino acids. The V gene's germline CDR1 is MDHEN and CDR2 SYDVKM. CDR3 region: CASRRAGTRETQYF. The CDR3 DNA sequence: TGTGCCAGCAGAAGGGCCGGGACCCGGGAGACCCAGTACTTC.

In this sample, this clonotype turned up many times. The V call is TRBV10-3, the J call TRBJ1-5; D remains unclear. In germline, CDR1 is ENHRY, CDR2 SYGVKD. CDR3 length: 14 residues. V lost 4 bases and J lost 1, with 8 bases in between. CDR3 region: CAISGGGSNQPQHF. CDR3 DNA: TGTGCCATCAGTGGGGGAGGAAGCAATCAGCCCCAGCATTTT.